Shown below are 32 T cell receptor beta chains from a single sample sequenced in a study of cytomegalovirus exposure and HLA in healthy donors (dated by TCRdb to 2016 to 2017). Libraries were made using the immunoSEQ multiplex PCR assay. For the multiplex PCR, a mixture combining 60 forward primers for TCR Vbeta segments and 13 reverse primers for TCR Jbeta segments was used. TCRdb limited this immuneACCESS table to in-frame rearrangements with V and J called. A share of clones is missing; checked studies link under half to unresolved V genes, and the rest is unexplained. Recorded for this sample are more than 150,000 clones; approximately 82% of them occurred a single time. The ten largest clones capture about 7.7% of the sample. Specimen: PBMCs. The source of these receptors is a woman in her 40s in good health and CMV-seropositive.

This chain links TRBV5-1 with TRBJ1-1; D may be TRBD1 (6 bases). Trimming shortened V by 3 bases and J by 5 bases, and 14 bases separated the two germline ends. CDR3 length equals 14 residues. The V gene's germline CDR1 is SGHRS and CDR2 YFSETQ. The CDR3 spells CASSSQGGQTEAFF. CDR3 DNA: TGCGCCAGCAGCTCCCAAGGGGGTCAGACTGAAGCTTTCTTT. The whole variable domain, filled in from reference TRBV5-1 and TRBJ1-1, reads KAGVTQTPRYLIKTRGQQVTLSCSPISGHRSVSWYQQTPGQGLQFLFEYFSETQRNKGNFPGRFSGRQFSNSRSEMNVSTLELGDSALYLCASSSQGGQTEAFFGQGTRLTVV.

This clone was found a few times. Here the CDR3 DNA reads TGCAGTGCCAGGGGGCAGAGGGGCTACACCTTC. Protein sequence: CSARGQRGYTF. This chain uses TRBV20-1 with TRBJ1-2; 8 bases match TRBD1. The CDR3 runs to 11 residues. The germline V gene has CDR1 DFQATT and CDR2 SNEGSKA (reference sequence). V shed 6 bases, J shed 8 bases, and the junction held 5 bases outside the gene matches.

This clone was seen a handful of times. This chain connects TRBV5-1 to TRBJ1-2; perhaps TRBD1 as D (6 bases). The CDR3 has 15 residues. Germline assignment: CDR1 SGHRS and CDR2 YFSETQ. Trimming cost V 0 bases and J 4 bases, with 13 bases left between them. The CDR3 DNA reads as TGCGCCAGCAGCTTGGGTCAGGGGATAAGCTATGGCTACACCTTC. Protein sequence: CASSLGQGISYGYTF.

CDR3 nucleotide sequence: TGTGCCAGCAGTTACTCCGGCGGGAGTGAGGGGACCCAGTACTTC. Encoded protein: CASSYSGGSEGTQYF. The V and J genes are TRBV6-5 and TRBJ2-5, with 7 bases identical to TRBD2. This CDR3 has 15 residues. Germline values: CDR1 MNHEY, CDR2 SVGAGI. The J segment lost 7 bases and the V segment lost 0 bases, leaving 8 bases of the junction unmatched.

The V and J genes are TRBV19 and TRBJ2-7, with D possibly matching TRBD1 (6 bases). CDR3 length equals 14 residues. Trimming removed 2 bases from V and 2 bases from J, with 10 bases in between. The germline V gene has CDR1 LNHDA and CDR2 SQIVND (reference sequence). The DNA for the CDR3 is TGTGCCAGTAGTATATCCCGGGACACCTACGAGCAGTACTTC. As protein: CASSISRDTYEQYF.

The chain uses TRBV7-9 and TRBJ2-3; TRBD2 agrees at 10 bases. Germline trimming cut 4 bases from V and 3 bases from J; bases unmatched to any gene: 4. The CDR3 contains 15 residues. CDR1 and CDR2 from the germline V gene are SEHNR and FQNEAQ (reference sequence). The CDR3 sequence: CASSSSGRKTDTQYF. The CDR3, as DNA: TGTGCCAGCAGCTCTAGCGGGAGAAAGACAGATACGCAGTATTTT.

The chain has TRBV9 and TRBJ1-4; D remains ambiguous. This CDR3 is built from 15 residues. V was clipped by 4 bases and J by 1 base, with 11 bases between them. Germline CDR1 reads SGDLS; CDR2 reads YYNGEE. CDR3 sequence (DNA): TGTGCCAGCAGCTCGACGGGGAGAACTAATGAAAAACTGTTTTTT. It translates to CASSSTGRTNEKLFF.

The chain couples TRBV20-1 to TRBJ2-7, with TRBD2 as a possible D gene (6 bases). Germline V gene data show CDR1 as DFQATT and CDR2 as SNEGSKA (reference sequence). V lost 6 bases and J lost 3, with 6 bases in between. The CDR3 has 10 residues. The CDR3 DNA follows: TGCAGTGCCGGGGGCTACGAGCAGTACTTC. Protein sequence: CSAGGYEQYF.

This sequence joins TRBV28 and TRBJ1-1, with unresolved D. CDR1 is MDHEN, CDR2 SYDVKM, per germline. The CDR3 sequence is 14 residues long. V was trimmed by 7 bases and J by 3 bases, leaving 15 bases between them. CDR3 in amino acids: CASIYMAGYTEAFF. In DNA form, the CDR3 reads TGTGCCAGCATTTATATGGCAGGTTACACTGAAGCTTTCTTT.

The chain carries TRBV4-1 and TRBJ2-7, with D uncertain. The V end lost 0 bases, the J end lost 0 bases, and 12 bases lay between the germline ends. The CDR3 extends over 16 amino acids. Germline CDR1 and CDR2: MGHRA and YSYEKL. The CDR3 nucleotides read TGCGCCAGCAGCCAAGATCTAGGCTTAAACTCCTACGAGCAGTACTTC. Its translation: CASSQDLGLNSYEQYF.

This clone showed up just once. J is TRBJ2-7 and V is TRBV5-1; D remains ambiguous. Germline V gives CDR1 SGHRS, CDR2 YFSETQ. Trimming removed 0 bases at V and 0 bases at J, with 7 bases between. The CDR3 spans 14 residues. CDR3 loop: CASSLGQSSYEQYF. In DNA, the CDR3 is TGCGCCAGCAGCTTGGGGCAGTCCTCCTACGAGCAGTACTTC.

In this sample, this clone turned up once. The chain combines TRBV5-1 with TRBJ2-7; 11 nucleotides line up with TRBD2. Losses at the gene ends were 4 bases for V and 5 bases for J; bases not matched to a gene: 14. Per germline, CDR1 SGHRS and CDR2 YFSETQ. The CDR3 sequence is 17 residues long. The CDR3 DNA is TGCGCCAGCAGCCCAATTCCTTTAGCGGGAGGGCCTAACGAGCAGTACTTC. Translation: CASSPIPLAGGPNEQYF.

The genes are TRBV19 and TRBJ1-4; 8 nucleotides line up with TRBD1. Germline-derived CDR1 and CDR2 are LNHDA and SQIVND (reference sequence). CDR3 size: 13 residues. Trimming cost V 9 bases and J 7 bases; bases outside gene matches: 7. This CDR3 is CASSGDRREKLFF. CDR3 DNA sequence: TGTGCCAGCTCCGGGGACAGGCGTGAAAAACTGTTTTTT.

The chain couples TRBV19 to TRBJ2-2, with TRBD1 matching over 7 bases. J was trimmed by 6 bases and V by 3 bases; bases with no gene match: 7. The CDR3 loop spans 15 amino acids. Germline CDR1 is LNHDA and CDR2 is SQIVND (reference sequence). This CDR3 is CASSIRRQGAGELFF. The CDR3 bases are TGTGCCAGTAGTATCCGTCGACAGGGCGCCGGGGAGCTGTTTTTT.

The chain joins TRBV6-5 to TRBJ2-7; perhaps TRBD1 as D (5 bases). From germline, CDR1 is MNHEY and CDR2 SVGAGI. The V end lost 5 bases, the J end lost 0 bases, and 14 bases lay between the germline ends. The CDR3 spans 15 residues. CDR3 sequence (DNA): TGTGCCAGCAGTGCCCGGATAGGGGACTCCTACGAGCAGTACTTC. Protein: CASSARIGDSYEQYF.

This chain uses TRBV29-1 with TRBJ1-1; 10 bases are a match to TRBD1. Germline V lookup: CDR1 SQVTM, CDR2 ANQGSEA. This CDR3 contains 14 residues. J gave up 1 base and V 4 bases, and 3 bases lay outside the gene matches. The CDR3 nucleotides read TGCAGCGTTGCCTGGGACAGGGGGAACACTGAAGCTTTCTTT. Translated: CSVAWDRGNTEAFF.

The sample holds one count of this clone. This sequence joins TRBV14 and TRBJ2-7, with 11 bases fitting TRBD2. Trimming cost V 3 bases and J 6 bases; bases outside gene matches: 10. Germline CDR1 SGHDN, CDR2 FVKESK. This CDR3 region has 16 residues. CDR3 sequence (DNA): TGTGCCAGCAGCCAGAACCTACTAGCGGGAGTTTTCGAGCAGTACTTC. The encoded protein is CASSQNLLAGVFEQYF.

J is TRBJ2-2 and V is TRBV10-3, with D hard to call. Germline V gene lookup returns CDR1 ENHRY and CDR2 SYGVKD. V was pared by 1 base and J by 0 bases, with 6 bases between. This CDR3 has 15 residues. The CDR3 here is CAISEYGANTGELFF. The CDR3 coding sequence is TGTGCCATCAGTGAGTATGGAGCGAACACCGGGGAGCTGTTTTTT.

This sequence joins TRBV4-3 and TRBJ2-1; TRBD2 aligns across 8 bases. CDR3 length: 17 amino acids. The junction had 7 bases not matched to a gene; V was cut back by 3 bases and J by 0 bases. CDR1 LGHNA and CDR2 YSLEER come from the germline V gene. Here the CDR3 reads CASSHDVSGSSYNEQFF. The CDR3 DNA is TGCGCCAGCAGCCACGATGTAAGCGGGAGCTCCTACAATGAGCAGTTCTTC.

The V call is TRBV5-1, the J call TRBJ2-1; 11 positions agree with TRBD2. Germline CDR1 SGHRS, CDR2 YFSETQ. The CDR3 runs to 15 residues. V dropped 4 bases and J dropped 12; count of bases not matched to a gene: 12. The CDR3 bases are TGCGCCAGCAGCCTAACTAGCGGGAGCTCCCTACGGCAGTTCTTC. Protein product: CASSLTSGSSLRQFF.

The chain combines TRBV28 with TRBJ2-7, with TRBD1 matching over 9 bases. Germline V lookup: CDR1 MDHEN, CDR2 SYDVKM. The CDR3 totals 14 residues. The V segment lost 5 bases and the J segment 7 bases; nucleotides outside the gene matches: 9. CDR3 amino acids: CASSPSQGAREQYF. The CDR3 nucleotides are TGTGCCAGCAGTCCCTCACAGGGGGCGAGGGAGCAGTACTTC.

The chain employs TRBV27 and TRBJ2-1; 11 bases agree with TRBD1. V was clipped by 6 bases and J by 4 bases; unmatched bases: 5. The germline gives CDR1 MNHEY, CDR2 SMNVEV (reference sequence). This CDR3 has 15 amino acids. The CDR3 is CASSPGTGGYNEQFF. The DNA of the CDR3 is TGTGCCAGCAGCCCCGGGACAGGGGGATACAATGAGCAGTTCTTC.

This clone occurred once. The rearrangement joins TRBV7-9 to TRBJ2-7, with a weak D call TRBD2 (5 bases). Germline V gives CDR1 SEHNR, CDR2 FQNEAQ (reference sequence). Trimming removed 5 bases from V and 3 bases from J, with 14 bases in between. The CDR3 is made up of 14 amino acids. The CDR3: CASSVRGSSYEQYF. CDR3 in DNA: TGTGCCAGCAGCGTTAGAGGGAGTAGCTACGAGCAGTACTTC.

This clone was detected only once. This specimen includes other DNA sequences encoding the same CDR3. This chain uses TRBV28 with TRBJ2-1; 8 positions match TRBD2. Per germline, CDR1 MDHEN and CDR2 SYDVKM. The CDR3 spans 14 residues. The V gene end was trimmed by 2 bases and the J gene end by 7 bases; junction bases not matched to a gene: 4. The CDR3 DNA follows: TGTGCCAGCAGTTTAAGCGGGAGCCGGAATGAGCAGTTCTTC. It is translated as CASSLSGSRNEQFF.

The V call is TRBV28, the J call TRBJ1-1; D gene uncertain. The CDR3 runs to 12 residues. Per the germline V gene, CDR1 is MDHEN and CDR2 is SYDVKM. V lost 5 bases to trimming and J lost 0 bases, with 4 bases between them. The CDR3 bases are TGTGCCAGCAGTGAGATGAACACTGAAGCTTTCTTT. Translation: CASSEMNTEAFF.

The CDR3 reads CASRKAGGPTSTQYF. The CDR3 DNA reads TGTGCCAGCAGGAAAGCGGGAGGGCCCACGAGTACGCAGTATTTT. The chain couples TRBV28 to TRBJ2-3, with 10 bases lining up with TRBD2. Trimming cost V 6 bases and J 8 bases; bases outside gene matches: 11. Germline V gives CDR1 MDHEN, CDR2 SYDVKM. CDR3 size: 15 residues.

This chain joins TRBV28 and TRBJ2-7; maybe TRBD2 (6 bases). This CDR3 is 17 amino acids long. The V end lost 8 bases, the J end lost 1 base, and 24 bases lay between the germline ends. In germline, CDR1 is MDHEN, CDR2 SYDVKM. CDR3 nucleotides: TGTGCCAGCCGTCCCCGCGGGATAGGGGCCTATTCCTACGAGCAGTACTTC. Its translation is CASRPRGIGAYSYEQYF.

This rearrangement joins TRBV23-1 to TRBJ2-1; 7 nucleotides match TRBD2. TRBV23-1 is an ORF; its function is uncertain. The V segment lost 2 bases and the J segment 6 bases; nucleotides outside the gene matches: 7. This CDR3 comprises 15 residues. The CDR3 region is CASSQISGNRNEQFF. The DNA of the CDR3 is TGCGCCAGCAGTCAAATAAGCGGGAATCGCAATGAGCAGTTCTTC.

CDR3 DNA: TGTGCCAGCAGCTCTCGGACAGAAGGGAAAGAGACCCAGTACTTC. Encoded protein: CASSSRTEGKETQYF. V is TRBV11-3 and J is TRBJ2-5; D is perhaps TRBD1 (6 bases). V was pared by 4 bases and J by 3 bases, with 15 bases between. The CDR3 spans 15 residues. CDR1 is SGHNT and CDR2 is YENEEA in the germline V gene. Variable domain in full (rest from reference TRBV11-3 and TRBJ2-5): EAGVVQSPRYKIIEKKQPVAFWCNPISGHNTLYWYLQNLGQGPELLIRYENEEAVDDSQLPKDRFSAERLKGVDSTLKIQPAELGDSAVYLCASSSRTEGKETQYFGPGTRLLVL.

The rearrangement links TRBV7-9 to TRBJ2-3; TRBD1 aligns across 9 bases. There are 17 residues in the CDR3. V was pared by 5 bases and J by 2 bases, with 11 bases of the junction left unmatched. The germline gives CDR1 SEHNR, CDR2 FQNEAQ (reference sequence). The CDR3 DNA reads TGTGCCAGCAGCGGGCGAACGGACAGGGGCCTCACAGATACGCAGTATTTT. Residues: CASSGRTDRGLTDTQYF.

This clone was seen just once. This rearrangement joins TRBV28 to TRBJ2-7; 11 nucleotides line up with TRBD2. This CDR3 comprises 17 residues. Germline V CDR1 and CDR2: MDHEN, SYDVKM. The J segment lost 10 bases and the V segment lost 2 bases, leaving 16 bases of the junction unmatched. CDR3 region: CASSLGVHGTSGLKQYF. The CDR3 DNA is TGTGCCAGCAGTTTAGGGGTTCACGGGACTAGCGGCCTAAAACAGTACTTC.

V gene TRBV7-8 combines with J gene TRBJ2-1, with D possibly being TRBD2 (5 bases). Germline V CDR1 and CDR2: SGHVS, FQNEAQ. Deletions cut 10 bases from V and 0 bases from J, with 31 bases between. This CDR3 is built from 20 residues. The CDR3 sequence is CATFSPDGGTREDSYNEQFF. The CDR3 DNA sequence: TGTGCCACCTTCTCCCCGGACGGAGGTACGAGAGAGGACTCCTACAATGAGCAGTTCTTC.